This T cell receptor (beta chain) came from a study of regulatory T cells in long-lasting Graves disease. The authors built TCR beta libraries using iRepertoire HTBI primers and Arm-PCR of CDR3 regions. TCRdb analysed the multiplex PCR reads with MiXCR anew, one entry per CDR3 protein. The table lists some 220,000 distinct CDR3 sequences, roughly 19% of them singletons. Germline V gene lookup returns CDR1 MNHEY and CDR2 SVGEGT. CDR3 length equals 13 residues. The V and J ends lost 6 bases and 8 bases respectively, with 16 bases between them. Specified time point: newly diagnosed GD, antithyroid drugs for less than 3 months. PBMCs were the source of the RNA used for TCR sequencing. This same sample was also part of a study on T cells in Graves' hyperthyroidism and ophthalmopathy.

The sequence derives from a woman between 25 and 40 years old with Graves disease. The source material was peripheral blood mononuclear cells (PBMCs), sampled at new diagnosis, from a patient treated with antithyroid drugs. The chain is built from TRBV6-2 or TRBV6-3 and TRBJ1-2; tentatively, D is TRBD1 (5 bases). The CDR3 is CASRVKGREGYTF. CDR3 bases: TGTGCCAGCAGGGTCAAGGGCAGGGAAGGCTACACCTTC.